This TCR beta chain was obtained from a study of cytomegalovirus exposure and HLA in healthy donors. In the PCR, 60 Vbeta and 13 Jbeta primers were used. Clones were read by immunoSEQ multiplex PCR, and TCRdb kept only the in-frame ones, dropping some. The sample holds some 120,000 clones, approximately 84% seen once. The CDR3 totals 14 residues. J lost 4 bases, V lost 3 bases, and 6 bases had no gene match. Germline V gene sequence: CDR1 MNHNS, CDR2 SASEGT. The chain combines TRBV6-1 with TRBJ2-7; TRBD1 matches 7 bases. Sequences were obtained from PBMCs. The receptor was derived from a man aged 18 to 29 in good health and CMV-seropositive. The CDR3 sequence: CASSEGSGGYEQYF. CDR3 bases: TGTGCCAGCAGTGAGGGTTCAGGGGGATACGAGCAGTACTTC.